Presented here are 25 T cell receptor beta chains from one specimen sequenced in a study of breast tumors, draining lymph nodes, adjacent tissues. In TCRdb, the multiplex PCR reads were re-called with MiXCR into one record per CDR3 protein. The table has around 20,000 distinct CDR3 sequences, about 30% seen once. The sequencing sample was made of breast tumor tissue. These TCRs come from a female donor with breast cancer. Some clones in this sample may be carry-over from other donors' samples.

The sample holds many counts of this clonotype. This chain connects TRBV20-1 to TRBJ2-1; 11 bases agree with TRBD2. This CDR3 contains 15 residues. Germline trimming cut 3 bases from V and 8 bases from J; bases unmatched to any gene: 9. The germline V gene has CDR1 DFQATT and CDR2 SNEGSKA (reference sequence). The CDR3 region has the DNA TGCAGTGCTAGCCAGTGGCTAGCGGGAGGCTATGAGCAGTTCTTC. As protein: CSASQWLAGGYEQFF.

This clonotype was observed many times. The chain is built from TRBV5-1 and TRBJ2-3; the D gene could be TRBD1 or TRBD2 (6 bases each). The CDR3 length is 14 residues. Per germline, CDR1 SGHRS and CDR2 YFSETQ. Trimming took 6 bases from V and 4 from J, leaving 15 bases between them. The CDR3 nucleotides read TGCGCCAGCACAGGGGACTCCGGGTCAGATACGCAGTATTTT. It is translated as CASTGDSGSDTQYF.

This clonotype has a count of ten or more. CDR3 DNA sequence: TGTGCCAGCAGCTCCCTAAGGGAGAGGACCTACGAGCAGTACTTC. Amino acid sequence: CASSSLRERTYEQYF. The chain is built from TRBV11-2 and TRBJ2-7, with D maybe TRBD2 (5 bases). The CDR3 has 15 amino acids. CDR1 and CDR2 (germline): SGHAT, FQNNGV. V lost 4 bases and J lost 2, with 15 bases in between.

The rearrangement joins TRBV6-5 to TRBJ1-2, with TRBD1 as a possible D gene (5 bases). The CDR3 is made up of 13 amino acids. Germline CDR1 MNHEY, CDR2 SVGAGI. The V and J ends lost 2 bases and 4 bases respectively, with 8 bases between them. The CDR3 loop reads CASSYAGTYGYTF. CDR3 in DNA: TGTGCCAGCAGTTACGCAGGGACCTATGGCTACACCTTC.

Ten or more counts support this clonotype. The chain is built from TRBV6-5 and TRBJ1-2, with D uncertain. The germline CDR1 and CDR2 sequences are MNHEY and SVGAGI. Trimming stripped 0 bases from V and 11 bases from J, with 22 bases between. The CDR3 sequence is 16 residues long. The CDR3 sequence is CASSYSFSIVGFHYTF. In nucleotides, the CDR3 is TGTGCCAGCAGTTACTCATTTTCCATAGTTGGCTTCCATTACACCTTC.

A note on this clonotype: The junction departs from the called germline gene at one end, perhaps through a read error. The genes are TRBV7-3 and TRBJ2-1; 12 nucleotides line up with TRBD2. CDR1 is SGHTA and CDR2 is FQGTGA in the germline V gene. The CDR3 loop spans 15 amino acids. The CDR3 DNA reads as TGTGCCAGCAGTTTAACTAGCGGGAGGTTCAGTGAGCAGTTCTTC. Its translation is CASSLTSGRFSEQFF.

This clonotype was detected many times. V gene TRBV6-1 combines with J gene TRBJ1-5; D is undetermined. This CDR3 spans 13 amino acids. Trimming pared 3 bases from V and 4 bases from J, leaving 7 bases between. The germline V gene encodes CDR1 MNHNS and CDR2 SASEGT. The CDR3 bases are TGTGCCAGCAGTGACCGGGAGAATCAGCCCCAGCATTTT. It codes for CASSDRENQPQHF.

Points on this clonotype: An end of the junction does not agree with germline; a read error may underlie this. The gene calls are TRBV18 and TRBJ2-5; D uncertain. CDR1 and CDR2 (germline): KGHSH, LQKENI. This CDR3 region has 15 residues. This CDR3 reads CASSPRVSRQETQSF. The CDR3 nucleotides are TGTGCCAGCTCACCACGGGTTTCCCGGCAAGAGACCCAGTCCTTC.

About this clonotype itself: The CDR3 ends on some other residue instead of the conserved phenylalanine or tryptophan, so this is likely a read error. The chain has TRBV7-2 and TRBJ2-7; 9 bases are shared with TRBD2. The CDR3 contains 15 residues. Germline CDR1 is SGHTA and CDR2 is FQGNSA. V shed 1 base, J shed 3 bases, and the junction held 4 bases outside the gene matches. The CDR3 nucleotides read TGTGCCAGCAGCTTAGGGCTAGCGGGAATCTACGAGCAGTACTGC. It encodes CASSLGLAGIYEQYC.

The V gene is TRBV3-2, the J gene TRBJ1-4; the D call of TRBD1 is as the table states it, not checked on the DNA. TRBV3-2 has pseudogene status. This CDR3 has 16 residues. CDR3 in amino acids: CASSQDVGGSNEKLFF. The CDR3 DNA sequence: TGTGCCAGCAGCCAAGATGTGGGGGGCTCTAATGAAAAACTGTTTTTT.

This chain joins TRBV3-1 and TRBJ2-3; 13 bases agree with TRBD2. CDR3 length: 16 amino acids. The V segment lost 4 bases and the J segment 4 bases; nucleotides outside the gene matches: 5. Germline V gene sequence: CDR1 LGHDT, CDR2 YNNKEL (reference sequence). Here the CDR3 DNA reads TGTGCCAGCAGCCCCGGACTAGCGGGAGTATCAGATACGCAGTATTTT. It is translated as CASSPGLAGVSDTQYF.

Ten or more counts support this clonotype. The J gene is TRBJ1-3, the V gene TRBV3-1; D ambiguous. The CDR3 sequence is 17 residues long. Germline CDR1 is LGHDT and CDR2 is YNNKEL (reference sequence). V was shortened by 5 bases and J by 0 bases, with 17 bases between the two germline ends. CDR3 residues: CASSDSGTATSGNTIYF. Here the CDR3 DNA reads TGTGCCAGCAGCGACTCTGGTACAGCCACCTCTGGAAACACCATATATTTT.

This clonotype was observed at least ten times. The chain couples TRBV6-1 to TRBJ1-2; 9 nucleotides align to TRBD1. From germline, CDR1 is MNHNS and CDR2 SASEGT. This CDR3 spans 14 amino acids. J gave up 8 bases and V 4 bases, and 8 bases lay outside the gene matches. The CDR3 DNA is TGTGCCAGCAGTGGGTGGGACAGGGTCAGCGGCTACACCTTC. This sequence encodes CASSGWDRVSGYTF.

This clonotype occurred many times. The gene calls are TRBV6-6 and TRBJ2-1; D uncertain. V dropped 2 bases and J dropped 5 bases, with 7 bases sitting between them. CDR1 and CDR2 from the germline V gene are MNHNY and SVGAGI (reference sequence). The CDR3 has 13 residues. CDR3 nucleotide sequence: TGTGCCAGCAGTTACAGCATCCACAATGAGCAGTTCTTC. This encodes CASSYSIHNEQFF.

This clonotype has more than one count but fewer than ten. V gene TRBV15 combines with J gene TRBJ2-5, with unresolved D. The CDR3 runs to 13 residues. The ends were cut back, 0 bases at V and 5 bases at J, with 7 bases in the middle. Germline loops: CDR1 LNHNV, CDR2 YYDKDF (reference sequence). The CDR3 bases are TGTGCCACCAGCAGAGATTGGAAGGAGACCCAGTACTTC. Amino acid sequence: CATSRDWKETQYF.

J is TRBJ1-1 and V is TRBV4-3, with TRBD1 identical over 7 bases. Germline CDR1 reads LGHNA; CDR2 reads YSLEER. Trimming cost V 0 bases and J 0 bases; bases outside gene matches: 10. CDR3 length equals 18 residues. This chain's CDR3 is CASSQESFAGQMNTEAFF. CDR3 in DNA: TGCGCCAGCAGCCAAGAATCGTTCGCGGGACAGATGAACACTGAAGCTTTCTTT.

The chain carries TRBV28 and TRBJ2-3; D gene unclear. Germline lookup yields CDR1 MDHEN and CDR2 SYDVKM. V was shortened by 4 bases and J by 4 bases, with 9 bases between the two germline ends. The CDR3 totals 13 residues. In nucleotides, the CDR3 is TGTGCCAGCAGTTGGGTTCGGTCAGATACGCAGTATTTT. Amino acids: CASSWVRSDTQYF.

A single count supports this clonotype. V gene TRBV7-2 combines with J gene TRBJ1-2; weak D call: TRBD1 (5 bases). The CDR3 totals 15 residues. Per the germline V gene, CDR1 is SGHTA and CDR2 is FQGNSA. Trimming shortened V by 5 bases and J by 4 bases, and 17 bases separated the two germline ends. The CDR3 here is CASSGSGHGSYGYTF. The DNA for the CDR3 is TGTGCCAGCAGCGGCTCCGGACATGGAAGCTATGGCTACACCTTC.

Within the sample, this clonotype is medium-sized. The chain carries TRBV19 and TRBJ2-2, with D tentatively TRBD1 (6 bases). The CDR3 contains 13 residues. V lost 5 bases, J lost 6 bases, and 10 bases lay in between. CDR1 is LNHDA, CDR2 SQIVND, per germline (reference sequence). CDR3: CASSYRVAGELFF. DNA for the CDR3: TGTGCCAGTAGTTACAGGGTGGCCGGGGAGCTGTTTTTT.

CDR3 residues: CSVVTSSYNSPLHF. CDR3 nucleotide sequence: TGCAGCGTTGTGACCTCCTCCTATAATTCACCCCTCCACTTT. The rearrangement joins TRBV29-1 to TRBJ1-6; D not resolved. Deletions cut 4 bases from V and 0 bases from J, with 7 bases between. Germline V lookup: CDR1 SQVTM, CDR2 ANQGSEA. The CDR3 is 14 amino acids.

Regarding this clonotype: Compared with germline, one end of the junction differs, possibly owing to a read error. J is TRBJ2-7 and V is TRBV6-1, with 7 bases that match TRBD1. The CDR3 is 16 residues long. The germline V gene has CDR1 MNHNS and CDR2 SASEGT. The CDR3 loop reads CAGSEDRDSRPYEQYF. As DNA, the CDR3 is TGTGCCGGCAGTGAGGACCGGGACAGCCGTCCGTACGAGCAGTACTTC.

The chain couples TRBV7-9 to TRBJ2-5; D gene unclear. This CDR3 has 14 amino acids. Trimming removed 1 base at V and 1 base at J, with 7 bases between. Germline V gene sequence: CDR1 SEHNR, CDR2 FQNEAQ (reference sequence). Here the CDR3 reads CASSLGMPQETQYF. For the CDR3, the DNA is TGTGCCAGCAGCTTAGGAATGCCCCAAGAGACCCAGTACTTC.

The J gene is TRBJ2-1, the V gene TRBV28; 8 bases fit TRBD1. Trimming cost V 3 bases and J 4 bases; bases outside gene matches: 8. Germline CDR1 is MDHEN and CDR2 is SYDVKM. The CDR3 sequence is 16 residues long. Here the CDR3 reads CASSFGPRTGYNEQFF. The CDR3 DNA sequence: TGTGCCAGCAGTTTTGGCCCCCGGACAGGGTACAATGAGCAGTTCTTC.

By share, this clonotype ranks as large. This chain uses TRBV12-3 or TRBV12-4 with TRBJ2-7; 14 bases line up with TRBD2. The CDR3 is made up of 15 amino acids. Trimming removed 4 bases from V and 12 bases from J; junction bases left unmatched: 11. CDR3 DNA: TGTGCCAGCAGTTCGCCCGCCGGGACTAGCGGGAGAGGGTACTTC. This gives the protein CASSSPAGTSGRGYF.

The rearrangement uses TRBV11-1 and TRBJ1-6, with unresolved D. The ends were cut back, 1 base at V and 8 bases at J, with 9 bases in the middle. The germline CDR1 and CDR2 sequences are SGHAT and FQDESV (reference sequence). The CDR3 covers 14 residues. The chain's CDR3 is CASSLGDSDSPLHF. The CDR3 region has the DNA TGTGCCAGCAGCTTAGGCGATTCCGATTCACCCCTCCACTTT.